The rows below give T cell receptor beta chains drawn from one sample of a study of blood T cells in healthy people across ages. TCRdb called the 5' RACE reads again in MiXCR, with one record for every CDR3 protein. The sample consists of about 1.4 million distinct CDR3 sequences, approximately 63% of them appearing once. Sequenced input: blood. The receptor set was obtained from a young man in good health. Both conserved end residues are part of each CDR3. Fields, in order: V gene, D gene, J gene, clone size, CDR3 protein, CDR3 DNA. D genes are given only for firm matches. For some rows the clone size is stated as once, few or many, or as a class when expanded; others skip it.

V gene: TRBV5-1; D gene: NA; J gene: TRBJ1-2; clone size: NA; CDR3 protein: CASSELPGHRVEGYTF; CDR3 DNA: TGCGCCAGCAGCGAACTCCCGGGACACCGAGTTGAGGGCTACACCTTC
V gene: TRBV15; D gene: NA; J gene: TRBJ2-2; clone size: NA; CDR3 protein: CATSRDTLGVTGELFF; CDR3 DNA: TGTGCCACCAGCAGAGATACCCTTGGGGTCACCGGGGAGCTGTTTTTT
V gene: TRBV4-1; D gene: NA; J gene: TRBJ2-7; clone size: NA; CDR3 protein: CASSQRSGASYEQYF; CDR3 DNA: TGCGCCAGCAGCCAAAGATCCGGGGCCTCCTACGAGCAGTACTTC
V gene: TRBV28; D gene: TRBD1; J gene: TRBJ2-7; clone size: NA; CDR3 protein: CASSSGQGGLYEQYF; CDR3 DNA: TGTGCCAGCAGTTCAGGACAGGGAGGACTCTACGAGCAGTACTTC
V gene: TRBV27; D gene: NA; J gene: TRBJ2-7; clone size: many; CDR3 protein: CASSLVRGYEQYF; CDR3 DNA: TGTGCCAGCAGCCTTGTTAGGGGCTACGAGCAGTACTTC
V gene: TRBV5-1; D gene: NA; J gene: TRBJ1-1; clone size: NA; CDR3 protein: CASSLGDGEAEAFF; CDR3 DNA: TGCGCCAGCAGCTTGGGTGACGGGGAGGCTGAAGCTTTCTTT
V gene: TRBV27; D gene: NA; J gene: TRBJ1-1; clone size: NA; CDR3 protein: CASSFGVMNTEAFF; CDR3 DNA: TGTGCCAGCAGTTTTGGCGTTATGAACACTGAAGCTTTCTTT
V gene: TRBV20-1; D gene: NA; J gene: TRBJ2-3; clone size: NA; CDR3 protein: CSARWPDMVDRTDTQYF; CDR3 DNA: TGCAGTGCCCGCTGGCCCGATATGGTCGACCGCACAGATACGCAGTATTTT
V gene: TRBV4-3; D gene: NA; J gene: TRBJ2-7; clone size: NA; CDR3 protein: CASSQTGSRSYEQYF; CDR3 DNA: TGCGCCAGCAGCCAAACGGGGAGTAGGTCCTACGAGCAGTACTTC
V gene: TRBV19; D gene: TRBD1; J gene: TRBJ2-7; clone size: NA; CDR3 protein: CASSNRDSTYEQYF; CDR3 DNA: TGTGCCAGTAGCAACCGGGACAGCACCTACGAGCAGTACTTC
V gene: TRBV29-1; D gene: TRBD1; J gene: TRBJ2-7; clone size: few; CDR3 protein: CSVRDRGIPYEQYF; CDR3 DNA: TGCAGCGTTCGGGACAGGGGGATTCCCTACGAGCAGTACTTC
V gene: TRBV20-1; D gene: TRBD2; J gene: TRBJ2-3; clone size: NA; CDR3 protein: CSARDPESGRRTDTQYF; CDR3 DNA: TGCAGTGCTAGGGACCCAGAGAGCGGGAGACGAACAGATACGCAGTATTTT
V gene: TRBV6-5; D gene: NA; J gene: TRBJ2-7; clone size: NA; CDR3 protein: CASIRGGKQYF; CDR3 DNA: TGTGCCAGCATCAGAGGGGGGAAGCAGTACTTC
V gene: TRBV12-3/TRBV12-4; D gene: NA; J gene: TRBJ1-5; clone size: NA; CDR3 protein: CASSADRHHQPQHF; CDR3 DNA: TGTGCCAGCAGTGCCGATAGACACCATCAGCCCCAGCATTTT
V gene: TRBV7-9; D gene: NA; J gene: TRBJ2-1; clone size: few; CDR3 protein: CASSGQSSYNEQFF; CDR3 DNA: TGTGCCAGCAGCGGACAGAGCTCCTACAATGAGCAGTTCTTC
V gene: TRBV5-1; D gene: NA; J gene: TRBJ1-3; clone size: once; CDR3 protein: CASSWTASGNTIYF; CDR3 DNA: TGCGCCAGCAGCTGGACAGCCTCTGGAAACACCATATATTTT